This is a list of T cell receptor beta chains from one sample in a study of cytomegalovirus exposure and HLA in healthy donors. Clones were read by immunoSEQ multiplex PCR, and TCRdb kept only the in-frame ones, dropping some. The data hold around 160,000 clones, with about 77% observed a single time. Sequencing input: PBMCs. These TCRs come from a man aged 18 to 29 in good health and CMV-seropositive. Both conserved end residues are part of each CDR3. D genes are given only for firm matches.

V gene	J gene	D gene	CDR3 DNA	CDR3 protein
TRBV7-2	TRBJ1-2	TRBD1	TGTGCCAGCAGCTTATCGCAAGGGGGCAGGGGAGGAGATGGCTACACCTTC	CASSLSQGGRGGDGYTF
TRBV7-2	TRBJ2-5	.	TGTGCCAGCAGTTGGGGGCTTGCGGGAGCTTTGGAGACCCAGTACTTC	CASSWGLAGALETQYF
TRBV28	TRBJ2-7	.	TGTGCCAGCAGTTTAACGAGCTCCTACGAGCAGTACTTC	CASSLTSSYEQYF
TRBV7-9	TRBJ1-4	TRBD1	TGTGCCAGCAGTTTGGACAGGGGGCCAGGAAAACTGTTTTTT	CASSLDRGPGKLFF
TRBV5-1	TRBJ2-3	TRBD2	TGCGCCAGCAGCGCGGGAGGGGGGAGCACAGATACGCAGTATTTT	CASSAGGGSTDTQYF
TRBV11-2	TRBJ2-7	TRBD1	TGTGCCAGCAGCTCCCGACAGGGAGCCTCCTACGAGCAGTACTTC	CASSSRQGASYEQYF
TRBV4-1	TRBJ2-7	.	TGCGCCAGCAGCCAAATAGGGGGAGGGTCGGACGAGCAGTACTTC	CASSQIGGGSDEQYF
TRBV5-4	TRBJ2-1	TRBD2	TGTGCCAGCAGCGTTGGAGCGGGGGGCGCCTACAATGAGCAGTTCTTC	CASSVGAGGAYNEQFF
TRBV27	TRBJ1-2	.	TGTGCCAGCAGTCTCGGGAAACACACCGGCTACACCTTC	CASSLGKHTGYTF
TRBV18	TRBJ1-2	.	TGTGCCAGCTCACCACCTTATAGTCTTGGCTACACCTTC	CASSPPYSLGYTF